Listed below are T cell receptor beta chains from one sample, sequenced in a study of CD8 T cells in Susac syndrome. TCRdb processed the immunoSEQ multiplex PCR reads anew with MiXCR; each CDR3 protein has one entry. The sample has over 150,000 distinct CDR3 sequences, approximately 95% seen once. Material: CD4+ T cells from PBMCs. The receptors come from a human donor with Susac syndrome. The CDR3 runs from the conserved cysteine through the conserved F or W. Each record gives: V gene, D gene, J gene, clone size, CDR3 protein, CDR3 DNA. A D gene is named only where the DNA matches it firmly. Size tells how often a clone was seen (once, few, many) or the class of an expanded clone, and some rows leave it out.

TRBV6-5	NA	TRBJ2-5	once	CASSYSNLPSAQETQYF	TGTGCCAGCAGTTACTCTAACCTTCCTAGCGCCCAAGAGACCCAGTACTTC
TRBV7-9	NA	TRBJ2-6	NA	CASTNGANVLTF	TGTGCCAGCACGAATGGGGCCAACGTCCTGACTTTC
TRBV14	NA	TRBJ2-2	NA	CASSQVGQGDTGELFF	TGTGCCAGCAGCCAAGTCGGTCAGGGAGACACCGGGGAGCTGTTTTTT
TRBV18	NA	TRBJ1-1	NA	CASSPQGSTEAFF	TGTGCCAGCTCACCACAAGGTAGCACTGAAGCTTTCTTT
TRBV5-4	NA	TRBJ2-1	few	CASSYGQRPYDEQFF	TGTGCCAGCAGTTATGGACAGCGGCCGTACGATGAGCAGTTCTTC
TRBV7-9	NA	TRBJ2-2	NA	CASRAKTITGELFF	TGTGCCAGCAGAGCCAAAACCATCACCGGGGAGCTGTTTTTT
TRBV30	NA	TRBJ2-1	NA	CAWSERGSAMGNEQFF	TGTGCCTGGAGTGAGAGGGGGAGTGCGATGGGGAATGAGCAGTTCTTC
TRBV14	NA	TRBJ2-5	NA	CASSHKERYQETQYF	TGTGCCAGCAGCCACAAAGAACGGTACCAAGAGACCCAGTACTTC
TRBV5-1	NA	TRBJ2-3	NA	CASSLAAQVADTQYF	TGCGCCAGCAGCTTGGCTGCCCAGGTTGCAGATACGCAGTATTTT
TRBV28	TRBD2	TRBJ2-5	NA	CASVPGGTQETQYF	TGTGCCAGCGTCCCGGGAGGGACCCAAGAGACCCAGTACTTC
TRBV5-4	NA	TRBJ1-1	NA	CASSLDPGQNTEAFF	TGTGCCAGCAGCTTGGATCCGGGACAAAACACTGAAGCTTTCTTT
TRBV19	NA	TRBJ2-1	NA	CASSGARTSYNEQFF	TGTGCCAGTAGTGGGGCTAGGACCTCCTACAATGAGCAGTTCTTC
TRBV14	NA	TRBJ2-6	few	CASSRSSGANVLTF	TGTGCCAGCAGCCGTAGTTCAGGGGCCAACGTCCTGACTTTC
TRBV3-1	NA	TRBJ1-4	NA	CASSVQATNEKLFF	TGTGCCAGCAGCGTACAGGCAACTAATGAAAAACTGTTTTTT
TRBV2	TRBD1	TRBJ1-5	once	CASSPDRGRQPQHF	TGTGCCAGCAGCCCCGACAGGGGGAGGCAGCCCCAGCATTTT
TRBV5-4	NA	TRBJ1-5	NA	CASSLGGPDSNQPQHF	TGTGCCAGCAGCTTGGGGGGTCCAGATTCCAATCAGCCCCAGCATTTT
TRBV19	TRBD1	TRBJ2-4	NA	CASSIIWDSALENIQYF	TGTGCCAGTAGTATAATATGGGACAGCGCCCTCGAAAACATTCAGTACTTC
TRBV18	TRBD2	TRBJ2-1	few	CASSPLGTSGNEQFF	TGTGCCAGCTCACCACTTGGGACTAGCGGCAATGAGCAGTTCTTC
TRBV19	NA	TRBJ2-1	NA	CASSIGPGGEIEQFF	TGTGCCAGTAGTATAGGGCCCGGCGGGGAGATTGAGCAGTTCTTC
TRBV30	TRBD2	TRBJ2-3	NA	CACLAGGPDTQYF	TGTGCCTGTCTAGCGGGAGGTCCAGATACGCAGTATTTT
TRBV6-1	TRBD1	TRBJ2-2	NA	CASSPDRGTNTGELFF	TGTGCCAGCAGTCCGGACAGGGGGACGAACACCGGGGAGCTGTTTTTT
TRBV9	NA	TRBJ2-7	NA	CASSPGEGYEQYF	TGTGCCAGCAGTCCAGGTGAAGGTTACGAGCAGTACTTC
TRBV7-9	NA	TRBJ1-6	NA	CASSSGRGGGNSPLHF	TGTGCCAGCAGCTCCGGCCGGGGCGGAGGGAATTCACCCCTCCACTTT
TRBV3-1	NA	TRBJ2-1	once	CASSQDRRGEQFF	TGTGCCAGCAGCCAAGATCGGCGGGGTGAGCAGTTCTTC
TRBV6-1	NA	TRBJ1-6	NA	CASSRPQLQGQGSPLHF	TGTGCCAGCAGCCGTCCCCAATTACAGGGCCAGGGTTCACCCCTCCACTTT
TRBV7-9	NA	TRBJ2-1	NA	CASSTHNYNEQFF	TGTGCCAGCAGCACTCACAACTACAATGAGCAGTTCTTC
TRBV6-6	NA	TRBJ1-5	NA	CASTYRVNQPQHF	TGTGCCAGCACGTACAGGGTCAATCAGCCCCAGCATTTT
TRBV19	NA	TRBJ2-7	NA	CASRQGRDEQYF	TGTGCCAGTAGACAGGGCAGGGACGAGCAGTACTTC
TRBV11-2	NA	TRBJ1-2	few	CASSTPGGFWGYTF	TGTGCCAGCAGCACGCCAGGAGGGTTCTGGGGCTACACCTTC
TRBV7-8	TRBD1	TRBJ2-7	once	CASRGQGSYEQYF	TGTGCCAGCAGGGGACAGGGGTCCTACGAGCAGTACTTC
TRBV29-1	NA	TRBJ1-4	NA	CSVRLTGNELFF	TGCAGCGTTCGTCTAACAGGGAATGAACTGTTTTTT
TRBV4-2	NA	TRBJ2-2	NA	CASSQVPGEMTGELFF	TGTGCCAGCAGCCAAGTTCCAGGGGAGATGACCGGGGAGCTGTTTTTT
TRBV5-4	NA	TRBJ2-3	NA	CASSLVTGDGDTQYF	TGTGCCAGCAGCTTGGTTACGGGAGACGGAGATACGCAGTATTTT
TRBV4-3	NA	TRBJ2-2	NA	CASSQDGVGTGELFF	TGCGCCAGCAGCCAAGATGGGGTAGGGACCGGGGAGCTGTTTTTT
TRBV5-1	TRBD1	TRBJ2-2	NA	CASSRGQGTGELFF	TGCGCCAGCAGTAGAGGACAGGGAACCGGGGAGCTGTTTTTT
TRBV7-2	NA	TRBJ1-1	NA	CASSTRQAETEAFF	TGTGCCAGCAGCACCAGACAGGCGGAGACTGAAGCTTTCTTT
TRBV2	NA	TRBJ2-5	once	CASSEGGPETQYF	TGTGCCAGCAGTGAAGGGGGGCCAGAGACCCAGTACTTC
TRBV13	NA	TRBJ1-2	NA	CASSLEAAYGYTF	TGTGCCAGCAGCTTAGAGGCAGCATATGGCTACACCTTC
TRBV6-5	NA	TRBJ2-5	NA	CASSWSGGLLYF	TGTGCCAGCAGTTGGTCAGGGGGGCTCCTGTACTTC
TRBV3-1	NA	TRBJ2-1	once	CASSQGERNEQFF	TGTGCCAGCAGCCAGGGGGAACGGAATGAGCAGTTCTTC
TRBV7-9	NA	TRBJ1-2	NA	CASSPKLYNVNYGYTF	TGTGCCAGCAGCCCAAAGCTGTACAACGTTAACTATGGCTACACCTTC
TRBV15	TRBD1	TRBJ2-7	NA	CATSRGGTGHEQYF	TGTGCCACCAGCAGAGGAGGGACAGGGCACGAGCAGTACTTC
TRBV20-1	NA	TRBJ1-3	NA	CSAGGRGGFGNTIYF	TGCAGTGCTGGGGGCAGGGGAGGGTTTGGAAACACCATATATTTT
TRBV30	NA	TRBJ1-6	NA	CAWSTEDSSYNSPLHF	TGTGCCTGGAGTACAGAGGATAGCTCCTATAATTCACCCCTCCACTTT
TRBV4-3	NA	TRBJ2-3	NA	CASSQDLGDRTDTQYF	TGCGCCAGCAGCCAAGATCTCGGGGACCGCACAGATACGCAGTATTTT
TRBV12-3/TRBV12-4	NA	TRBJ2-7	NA	CASSLVGRKQYF	TGTGCCAGCAGTTTAGTGGGCAGGAAGCAGTACTTC
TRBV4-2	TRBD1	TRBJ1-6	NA	CASSPETGLDSPLHF	TGTGCCAGCAGCCCAGAGACAGGGTTGGATTCACCCCTCCACTTT
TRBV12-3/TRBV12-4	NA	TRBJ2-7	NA	CASSPSGRGGYEQYF	TGTGCCAGCAGTCCGTCGGGGAGGGGGGGTTACGAGCAGTACTTC
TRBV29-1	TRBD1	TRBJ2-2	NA	CSVAGQGATGELFF	TGCAGCGTTGCGGGACAGGGGGCAACCGGGGAGCTGTTTTTT
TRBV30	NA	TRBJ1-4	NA	CAWTNLGAGPNEKLFF	TGTGCCTGGACCAACTTAGGGGCAGGGCCTAATGAAAAACTGTTTTTT
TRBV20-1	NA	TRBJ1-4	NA	CSAPAGVIGKLFF	TGCAGTGCTCCCGCGGGGGTCATAGGAAAACTGTTTTTT
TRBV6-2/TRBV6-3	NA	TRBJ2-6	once	CASQGGAAGGANVLTF	TGTGCCAGTCAAGGCGGCGCCGCTGGGGGGGCCAACGTCCTGACTTTC
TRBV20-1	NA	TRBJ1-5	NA	CSAGGAGQPQHF	TGCAGTGCTGGCGGGGCGGGTCAGCCCCAGCATTTT
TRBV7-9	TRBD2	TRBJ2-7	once	CASSSWTSDSYEQYF	TGTGCCAGCAGCTCCTGGACTAGCGACTCCTACGAGCAGTACTTC
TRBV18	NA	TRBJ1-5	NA	CASSTTEYNQPQHF	TGTGCCAGCTCGACCACAGAATACAATCAGCCCCAGCATTTT